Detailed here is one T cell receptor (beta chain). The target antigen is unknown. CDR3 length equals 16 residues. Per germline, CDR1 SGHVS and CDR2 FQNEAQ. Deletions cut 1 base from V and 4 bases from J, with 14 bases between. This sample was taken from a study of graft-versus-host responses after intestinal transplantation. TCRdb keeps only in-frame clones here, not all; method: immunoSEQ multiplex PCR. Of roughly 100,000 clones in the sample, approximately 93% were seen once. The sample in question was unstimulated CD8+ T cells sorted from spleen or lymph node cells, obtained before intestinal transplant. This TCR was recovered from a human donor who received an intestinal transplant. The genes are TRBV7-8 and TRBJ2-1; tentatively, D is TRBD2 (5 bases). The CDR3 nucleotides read TGTGCCAGCAGCTTAGTGACGGGAAGACAATACAATGAGCAGTTCTTC. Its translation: CASSLVTGRQYNEQFF. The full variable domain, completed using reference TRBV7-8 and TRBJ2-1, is GAGVSQSPRYKVAKRGQDVALRCDPISGHVSLFWYQQALGQGPEFLTYFQNEAQLDKSGLPSDRFFAERPEGSVSTLKIQRTQQEDSAVYLCASSLVTGRQYNEQFFGPGTRLTVL.